This TCR beta chain was identified in a study of blood T cell repertoires in COVID-19. Study-wide background: Whether acute or convalescent, the COVID-19 samples came from the United States, Italy and Spain.

Sequenced by immunoSEQ multiplex PCR; TCRdb stores in-frame clones only, minus some. This table has fewer than 250,000 clones, around nine tenths appearing once. V was cut by 4 bases and J by 4 bases, with 14 bases left in between. The germline V gene has CDR1 KGHDR and CDR2 SFDVKD. The CDR3 extends over 15 amino acids. The TCR comes from a man aged 25-45 years with COVID-19, enrolled during active disease. This sequence joins TRBV24-1 and TRBJ2-3; D is ambiguous. Material for sequencing was peripheral blood. The CDR3 loop reads CATSDHTDFADTQYF. CDR3 in DNA: TGTGCCACCAGTGACCATACTGACTTTGCAGATACGCAGTATTTT.